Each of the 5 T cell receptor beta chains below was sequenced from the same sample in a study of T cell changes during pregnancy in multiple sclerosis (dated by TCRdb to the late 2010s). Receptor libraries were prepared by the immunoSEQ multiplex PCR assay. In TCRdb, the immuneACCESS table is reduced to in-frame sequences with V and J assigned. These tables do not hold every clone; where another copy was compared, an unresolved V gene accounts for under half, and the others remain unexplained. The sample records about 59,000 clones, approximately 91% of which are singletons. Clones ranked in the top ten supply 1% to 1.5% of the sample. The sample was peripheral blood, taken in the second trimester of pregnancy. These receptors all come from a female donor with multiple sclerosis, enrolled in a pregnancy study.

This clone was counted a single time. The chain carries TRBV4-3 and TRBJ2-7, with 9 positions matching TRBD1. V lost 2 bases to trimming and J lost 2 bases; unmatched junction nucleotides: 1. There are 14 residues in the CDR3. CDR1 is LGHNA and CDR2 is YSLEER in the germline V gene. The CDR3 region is CASSQWTGAYEQYF. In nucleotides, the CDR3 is TGCGCCAGCAGCCAATGGACAGGGGCCTACGAGCAGTACTTC.

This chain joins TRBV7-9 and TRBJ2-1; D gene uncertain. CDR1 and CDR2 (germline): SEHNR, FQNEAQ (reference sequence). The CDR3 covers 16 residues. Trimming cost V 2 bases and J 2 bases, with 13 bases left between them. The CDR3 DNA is TGTGCCAGCAGCTTACCCCAACCGACAACCTACAATGAGCAGTTCTTC. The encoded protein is CASSLPQPTTYNEQFF.

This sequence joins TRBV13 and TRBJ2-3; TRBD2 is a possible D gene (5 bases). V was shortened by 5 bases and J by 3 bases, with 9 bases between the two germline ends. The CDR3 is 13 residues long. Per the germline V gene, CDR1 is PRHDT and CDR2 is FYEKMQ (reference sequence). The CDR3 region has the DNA TGTGCCAGCAGCGCCGGGGAAACAGATACGCAGTATTTT. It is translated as CASSAGETDTQYF.

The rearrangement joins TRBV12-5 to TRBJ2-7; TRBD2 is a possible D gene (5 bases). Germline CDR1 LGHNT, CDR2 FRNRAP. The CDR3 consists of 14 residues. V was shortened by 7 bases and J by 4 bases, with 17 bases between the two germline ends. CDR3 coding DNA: TGTGCTAGTGCCCGAGGGTTGTACGGTTACGAGCAGTACTTC. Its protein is CASARGLYGYEQYF.

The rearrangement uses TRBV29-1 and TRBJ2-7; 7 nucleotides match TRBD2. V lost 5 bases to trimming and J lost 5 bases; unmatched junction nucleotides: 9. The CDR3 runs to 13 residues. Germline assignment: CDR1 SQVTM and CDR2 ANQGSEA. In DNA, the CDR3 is TGCAGCGTTCGTGGGAGGGCTCGCCACGAGCAGTACTTC. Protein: CSVRGRARHEQYF.